Listed below are T cell receptor beta chains from one sample, sequenced in a study of cytotoxic CD8 clonotypes in ibrutinib-treated CLL. TCRdb keeps only in-frame clones here, not all; method: immunoSEQ multiplex PCR. The sample lists over 110,000 clones; approximately 90% were seen once. Material: PBMCs, obtained after 12 months of ibrutinib treatment. The receptors stem from a human donor with chronic lymphocytic leukemia. The CDR3 runs from the conserved cysteine through the conserved F or W. D genes are given only for firm matches. Expanded clones get a size class; other rows say once, few or many, or leave the size out.

TRBV27	12	-	-	TRBJ2-3	CASSSYTDTQYF	TGTGCCAGCAGTTCGTACACAGATACGCAGTATTTT
TRBV7-9	14	TRBD1	-	TRBJ1-1	CASSQQGAVTEAFF	TGTGCCAGCAGCCAACAGGGGGCGGTAACTGAAGCTTTCTTT
TRBV11-3	16	-	-	TRBJ2-1	CASSLVGGGGYNEQFF	TGTGCCAGCAGCTTAGTAGGCGGAGGGGGATACAATGAGCAGTTCTTC
TRBV2	14	-	-	TRBJ2-5	CASSFGTVQETQYF	TGTGCCAGCAGTTTTGGGACGGTCCAAGAGACCCAGTACTTC
TRBV27	15	-	-	TRBJ2-7	CASSSPGAGPGEQYF	TGTGCCAGCAGTTCCCCAGGGGCCGGTCCCGGCGAGCAGTACTTC
TRBV13	14	TRBD1	-	TRBJ1-1	CASINRGAVTEAFF	TGTGCCAGCATCAACAGGGGGGCAGTAACTGAAGCTTTCTTT
TRBV6-5	14	TRBD2	-	TRBJ2-7	CASSTSGGFYEQYF	TGTGCCAGCAGTACTAGCGGGGGCTTCTACGAGCAGTACTTC
TRBV28	13	-	-	TRBJ2-7	CASSPTRQYEQYF	TGTGCCAGCAGCCCTACTAGACAGTACGAGCAGTACTTC
TRBV18	14	-	-	TRBJ1-2	CASSPGRQNYGYTF	TGTGCCAGCTCACCAGGCAGACAAAACTATGGCTACACCTTC
TRBV2	14	-	-	TRBJ2-3	CASSDLGSTDTQYF	TGTGCCAGCAGTGATCTCGGTAGCACAGATACGCAGTATTTT
TRBV6-4	11	-	-	TRBJ2-1	CARDNKGPLFF	TGTGCCAGGGACAATAAGGGGCCATTGTTCTTC
TRBV16	16	-	-	TRBJ2-2	CASSQSGTQNTGELFF	TGTGCCAGCAGCCAATCAGGGACACAGAACACCGGGGAGCTGTTTTTT
TRBV25-1	13	-	-	TRBJ1-1	CASSIPGYTEAFF	TGTGCCAGCAGTATCCCAGGGTACACTGAAGCTTTCTTT
TRBV7-9	16	-	-	TRBJ1-2	CASSSLKAGHPYGYTF	TGTGCCAGCAGCTCACTAAAAGCGGGACACCCGTATGGCTACACCTTC
TRBV12-2	16	-	-	TRBJ2-3	CASRLGKGSHTDTQYF	TGTGCAAGTCGCTTAGGAAAGGGGAGCCACACAGATACGCAGTATTTT
TRBV9	15	TRBD2	-	TRBJ2-1	CASSGLAGIYNEQFF	TGTGCCAGCAGCGGCTTAGCGGGAATTTACAATGAGCAGTTCTTC
TRBV19	14	TRBD1	-	TRBJ1-5	CASSVDRGYQPQHF	TGTGCCAGTAGTGTAGACAGGGGTTATCAGCCCCAGCATTTT
TRBV28	15	-	-	TRBJ1-1	CASSLEQTGGTEAFF	TGTGCCAGCAGCTTAGAACAAACAGGCGGCACTGAAGCTTTCTTT
TRBV7-8	17	-	-	TRBJ1-1	CASSLGLRGGMNTEAFF	TGTGCCAGCAGCTTAGGACTCCGGGGCGGCATGAACACTGAAGCTTTCTTT
TRBV9	18	TRBD2	-	TRBJ2-3	CASSPSPAGAALTDTQYF	TGTGCCAGCAGCCCCTCCCCCGCGGGAGCGGCTTTAACAGATACGCAGTATTTT
TRBV28	15	TRBD1	-	TRBJ2-1	CASSFGGQGSNEQFF	TGTGCCAGCAGTTTTGGGGGACAGGGGTCCAATGAGCAGTTCTTC
TRBV5-6	15	-	-	TRBJ2-7	CASSLYFQIVYEQYF	TGTGCCAGCAGCTTGTATTTCCAGATTGTTTACGAGCAGTACTTC
TRBV6-6	13	-	once	TRBJ1-5	CASSYRGDQPQHF	TGTGCCAGCAGTTATAGGGGGGATCAGCCCCAGCATTTT
TRBV6-5	15	TRBD1	-	TRBJ1-5	CASSPDRVRNQPQHF	TGTGCCAGCAGCCCTGACAGGGTTCGCAATCAGCCCCAGCATTTT
TRBV11-2	16	-	-	TRBJ2-3	CASSPQSASSTDTQYF	TGTGCCAGCAGCCCCCAGAGCGCATCTAGCACAGATACGCAGTATTTT
TRBV7-8	13	-	once	TRBJ2-7	CASSLEVSYEQYF	TGTGCCAGCAGCTTAGAGGTCTCCTACGAGCAGTACTTC
TRBV7-9	14	-	-	TRBJ2-5	CASSLQGIQETQYF	TGTGCCAGCAGCTTACAGGGGATCCAAGAGACCCAGTACTTC
TRBV6-4	15	-	-	TRBJ1-3	CASSPGHYSGNTIYF	TGTGCCAGCAGTCCGGGACACTACTCTGGAAACACCATATATTTT
TRBV18	15	TRBD1	-	TRBJ2-5	CASSRGQPGQETQYF	TGTGCCAGCTCTCGGGGACAGCCCGGACAAGAGACCCAGTACTTC
TRBV7-9	14	-	-	TRBJ2-4	CASSTQNSRDIQYF	TGTGCCAGCAGCACACAGAACTCTCGGGACATTCAGTACTTC
TRBV28	14	TRBD1	-	TRBJ2-7	CASIGQGVSYEQYF	TGTGCCAGCATAGGACAGGGGGTTTCCTACGAGCAGTACTTC
TRBV21-1	15	-	-	TRBJ1-1	CASTYQTSSDRGAFF	TGTGCCAGTACCTACCAGACATCCTCCGACAGGGGGGCTTTCTTT
TRBV7-9	14	-	-	TRBJ2-7	CASSSQGRPYEQYF	TGTGCCAGCAGCTCCCAGGGTAGACCCTACGAGCAGTACTTC
TRBV14	16	-	-	TRBJ1-1	CASSQDHWAVNTEAFF	TGTGCCAGCAGCCAGGATCATTGGGCAGTGAACACTGAAGCTTTCTTT
TRBV5-4	13	TRBD1	-	TRBJ2-7	CASSIRGRDEQYF	TGTGCCAGCAGCATCAGGGGGCGCGACGAGCAGTACTTC
TRBV9	17	TRBD1	-	TRBJ2-2	CASSTSDRGANTGELFF	TGTGCCAGCAGCACATCGGACAGGGGCGCAAACACCGGGGAGCTGTTTTTT
TRBV19	13	TRBD1	few	TRBJ2-7	CATHGQGRREQYF	TGTGCCACCCACGGACAGGGCCGTCGCGAGCAGTACTTC
TRBV27	14	-	-	TRBJ1-1	CASSGWGVLTEAFF	TGTGCCAGCAGTGGGTGGGGGGTTCTCACTGAAGCTTTCTTT
TRBV30	14	-	-	TRBJ2-7	CAWSVSQGPYEQYF	TGTGCCTGGAGTGTCTCCCAGGGCCCGTACGAGCAGTACTTC
TRBV28	14	TRBD1	-	TRBJ1-2	CASSEDRGPFGYTF	TGTGCCAGCAGTGAGGACAGGGGGCCGTTTGGCTACACCTTC
TRBV6-5	15	TRBD1	-	TRBJ1-1	CASSYGTGGSTEAFF	TGTGCCAGCAGTTACGGGACAGGGGGCAGTACTGAAGCTTTCTTT
TRBV4-2	15	TRBD2	-	TRBJ2-7	CASSQGLAELYEQYF	TGTGCCAGCAGCCAAGGGCTAGCGGAACTCTACGAGCAGTACTTC
TRBV7-2	13	TRBD1	few	TRBJ2-7	CASTDRGSYEQYF	TGTGCCAGCACAGACAGGGGTTCCTACGAGCAGTACTTC
TRBV5-6	15	TRBD2	-	TRBJ2-1	CASSIAGGPRNEQFF	TGTGCCAGCAGCATAGCGGGAGGGCCGAGGAATGAGCAGTTCTTC
TRBV28	12	TRBD1	-	TRBJ2-4	CASRSGQGQQYF	TGTGCCAGCAGATCTGGACAGGGGCAACAGTACTTC
TRBV5-4	13	-	many	TRBJ2-7	CASSLARGNEQYF	TGTGCCAGCAGCTTGGCCAGGGGTAACGAGCAGTACTTC
TRBV27	16	TRBD1	-	TRBJ1-1	CASSYLGTGTGSEAFF	TGTGCCAGCAGTTATTTAGGAACCGGGACAGGCTCTGAAGCTTTCTTT
TRBV30	15	TRBD1	-	TRBJ2-5	CAWNDGQGRWETQYF	TGTGCCTGGAATGATGGACAGGGACGTTGGGAGACCCAGTACTTC
TRBV7-2	14	TRBD1	once	TRBJ1-4	CASSPGQLNEKLFF	TGTGCCAGCAGCCCGGGACAGCTTAATGAAAAACTGTTTTTT
TRBV19	13	-	-	TRBJ2-2	CASSIGYSGELFF	TGTGCCAGTAGTATAGGATATTCCGGGGAGCTGTTTTTT
TRBV27	15	-	-	TRBJ2-3	CASKNGVLQADTQYF	TGTGCCAGCAAAAATGGTGTCCTCCAGGCAGATACGCAGTATTTT
TRBV7-2	14	TRBD1	-	TRBJ1-5	CASSLFRGNQPQHF	TGTGCCAGCAGCTTATTCAGGGGGAATCAGCCCCAGCATTTT
TRBV9	16	TRBD2	-	TRBJ2-7	CASSGGLAGGPHEQYF	TGTGCCAGCAGCGGGGGACTAGCGGGAGGGCCCCACGAGCAGTACTTC
TRBV7-9	15	TRBD2	-	TRBJ2-2	CASSLGLAGAGELFF	TGTGCCAGCAGCTTAGGGTTAGCGGGAGCCGGGGAGCTGTTTTTT
TRBV6-1	15	-	-	TRBJ2-3	CASRSNSGGKDTQYF	TGTGCCAGCAGATCAAATAGCGGAGGAAAAGATACGCAGTATTTT
TRBV27	14	TRBD2	-	TRBJ2-7	CASSPGLAGYEQYF	TGTGCCAGCAGTCCCGGACTAGCGGGCTACGAGCAGTACTTC
TRBV2	15	-	-	TRBJ2-2	CASSNTRENTGELFF	TGTGCCAGCAGTAACACTAGAGAGAACACCGGGGAGCTGTTTTTT
TRBV28	15	-	-	TRBJ2-7	CASRDTGLYDYEQYF	TGTGCCAGCAGGGATACAGGGTTGTATGACTACGAGCAGTACTTC
TRBV28	12	-	-	TRBJ1-1	CASSFSQKEAFF	TGTGCCAGCAGTTTTAGTCAGAAAGAAGCTTTCTTT